Listed here is a single T cell receptor (beta chain). Its antigen is as yet unknown. This sample is drawn from a study of blood T cells in healthy people across ages. General study points: Among long-lived donors, naive CD4+ cells were more numerous and diversity higher than in aged donors.

The use of a sample-barcoded 5' primer and a J-beta primer mix characterized a second PCR of roughly 6 to 11 cycles. Paired-end reads containing CDR3 totaled no fewer than 2.5 million for each sample. TCRdb used MiXCR to reprocess the 5' RACE reads, holding one entry per CDR3 protein. The table has about 1.8 million distinct CDR3 sequences, 40% to 55% seen once. Total RNA was extracted at no less than 6 micrograms per sample. Trimming removed 5 bases from V and 6 bases from J, with 9 bases in between. The CDR3 totals 12 residues. Germline loops: CDR1 MNHEY, CDR2 SMNVEV (reference sequence). The chain recombines TRBV27 with TRBJ2-3; D gene unclear. Sequencing was performed on blood. This receptor was identified in a woman aged 40 to 49 in good health. The DNA for the CDR3 is TGTGCCAGCAGTACAAACTTGGATACGCAGTATTTT. Its protein product is CASSTNLDTQYF.